The rows below give T cell receptor beta chains drawn from one sample of a study of cytomegalovirus exposure and HLA in healthy donors. The method was immunoSEQ multiplex PCR; TCRdb's version includes in-frame clones alone and lacks a portion of them. The sample includes around 170,000 clones, about 80% seen only once; the top ten take over 1.1%. Material: PBMCs. The receptors were gathered from a man aged 18 to 30 in good health and CMV-seronegative. CDR3s include the opening cysteine and the closing phenylalanine or tryptophan. The order of the fields is V gene, clone size, D gene, J gene, CDR3 DNA, CDR3 protein. D genes are given only for firm matches. Clone size is not always given. Where it is, it says once, few, many or a class for expanded clones.

v_call: TRBV7-9
clone_size: once
d_call: .
j_call: TRBJ1-2
cdr3_nt: TGTTCCAGCAGCTTAGGGGGGCGTGGCTACACCTTC
cdr3_aa: CSSSLGGRGYTF

v_call: TRBV4-3
clone_size: once
d_call: .
j_call: TRBJ1-2
cdr3_nt: TGCGCCAGCAGCCAAGTAGCGTCCGGGTGGGGAAACTATGGCTACACCTTC
cdr3_aa: CASSQVASGWGNYGYTF

v_call: TRBV30
clone_size: .
d_call: TRBD2
j_call: TRBJ2-7
cdr3_nt: TGTGCCTGGAGTCGGAACGAGCGGGAGAAACAGTACTTC
cdr3_aa: CAWSRNEREKQYF

v_call: TRBV6-4
clone_size: few
d_call: TRBD2
j_call: TRBJ2-2
cdr3_nt: TGTGCCAGCAGTGACTCGTTAATAGCGGGGAACACCGGGGAGCTGTTTTTT
cdr3_aa: CASSDSLIAGNTGELFF

v_call: TRBV19
clone_size: few
d_call: TRBD1
j_call: TRBJ1-1
cdr3_nt: TGTGCCAGTGCGGGACAGCCGAACACTGAAGCTTTCTTT
cdr3_aa: CASAGQPNTEAFF

v_call: TRBV6-6
clone_size: .
d_call: TRBD2
j_call: TRBJ2-1
cdr3_nt: TGTGCCAGCAGCGGGGGGGTCCTCCCCTCCTACAATGAGCAGTTCTTC
cdr3_aa: CASSGGVLPSYNEQFF

v_call: TRBV10-3
clone_size: .
d_call: .
j_call: TRBJ2-1
cdr3_nt: TGTGCCATCGGAGGGACCTTCAATGAGCAGTTCTTC
cdr3_aa: CAIGGTFNEQFF

v_call: TRBV7-8
clone_size: .
d_call: TRBD1
j_call: TRBJ1-1
cdr3_nt: TGTGCCAGCAGCGCCAGACAGGGGGCGCGAAACACTGAAGCTTTCTTT
cdr3_aa: CASSARQGARNTEAFF

v_call: TRBV6-4
clone_size: .
d_call: TRBD1
j_call: TRBJ2-7
cdr3_nt: TGTGCCAGCAGTGAACGGGACAGGTCCTACGAGCAGTACTTC
cdr3_aa: CASSERDRSYEQYF

v_call: TRBV9
clone_size: .
d_call: TRBD2
j_call: TRBJ2-7
cdr3_nt: TGTGCCAGCTCTCTATTGGGGGACTATGGTGGGGAGCAGTACTTC
cdr3_aa: CASSLLGDYGGEQYF

v_call: TRBV27
clone_size: .
d_call: TRBD2
j_call: TRBJ2-4
cdr3_nt: TGTGCCAGCATAGGGGAGGCGGGAGGGCGGAACATTCAGTACTTC
cdr3_aa: CASIGEAGGRNIQYF

v_call: TRBV10-3
clone_size: .
d_call: .
j_call: TRBJ2-5
cdr3_nt: TGTGCCATCAGTGGGCTAGCTTCGGAGACCCAGTACTTC
cdr3_aa: CAISGLASETQYF

v_call: TRBV9
clone_size: .
d_call: .
j_call: TRBJ2-1
cdr3_nt: TGTGCCAGCAGCGTCGGCGGACTCTGGGATGAGCAGTTCTTC
cdr3_aa: CASSVGGLWDEQFF

v_call: TRBV18
clone_size: .
d_call: .
j_call: TRBJ1-3
cdr3_nt: TGTGCCAGCTCACCCATTACAGGGCCAGGAAACACCATATATTTT
cdr3_aa: CASSPITGPGNTIYF

v_call: TRBV27
clone_size: .
d_call: TRBD2
j_call: TRBJ2-3
cdr3_nt: TGTGCCAGCACCCCCGACCCAGCGGGGGCCACAGATACGCAGTATTTT
cdr3_aa: CASTPDPAGATDTQYF

v_call: TRBV4-2
clone_size: .
d_call: TRBD2
j_call: TRBJ2-1
cdr3_nt: TGTGCCAGCAGCCAAGAATTAGGCGCAGCGGGAGTCAATGAGCAGTTCTTC
cdr3_aa: CASSQELGAAGVNEQFF

v_call: TRBV6-5
clone_size: .
d_call: .
j_call: TRBJ2-7
cdr3_nt: TGTGCCAGCACCCCCTGGGGGGACTCCTACGAGCAGTACTTC
cdr3_aa: CASTPWGDSYEQYF

v_call: TRBV5-1
clone_size: .
d_call: .
j_call: TRBJ2-7
cdr3_nt: TGCGCCAGCAGCTTGGATTTACAGGGCTTCCAGTACTTC
cdr3_aa: CASSLDLQGFQYF

v_call: TRBV6-1
clone_size: .
d_call: .
j_call: TRBJ2-7
cdr3_nt: TGTGCCAGCACCAATGACAGGCTGGGGCAGTACTTC
cdr3_aa: CASTNDRLGQYF

v_call: TRBV6-5
clone_size: few
d_call: .
j_call: TRBJ2-6
cdr3_nt: TGTGCCAGCAGTTACGAGGGTGCGTCTGGGGCCAACGTCCTGACTTTC
cdr3_aa: CASSYEGASGANVLTF

v_call: TRBV5-1
clone_size: few
d_call: TRBD2
j_call: TRBJ2-5
cdr3_nt: TGCGCCAGCAGCTTGCCTAAAGGACTAGCGGGAGAGACCCAGTACTTC
cdr3_aa: CASSLPKGLAGETQYF

v_call: TRBV5-1
clone_size: once
d_call: TRBD1
j_call: TRBJ2-1
cdr3_nt: TGCGCCAGCAGCCCAGGGGGCACGGTCTCCTACAATGAGCAGTTCTTC
cdr3_aa: CASSPGGTVSYNEQFF

v_call: TRBV6-1
clone_size: .
d_call: .
j_call: TRBJ2-7
cdr3_nt: TGTGCCAGCAGGAAGTCCGCAGGGGAGCACTACGAGCAGTACTTC
cdr3_aa: CASRKSAGEHYEQYF

v_call: TRBV5-1
clone_size: .
d_call: TRBD2
j_call: TRBJ2-3
cdr3_nt: TGCGCCAGCACCGTTAGCGGGAGACGCGATACGCAGTATTTT
cdr3_aa: CASTVSGRRDTQYF